This entry lists 32 T cell receptor beta chains sequenced from one sample in a study of preoperative IRX-2 immunotherapy in early breast cancer. Treatment specified: preoperative locoregional IRX-2 cytokine immunotherapy. Sequencing was performed with immunoSEQ multiplex PCR; in TCRdb, only in-frame clones are kept and a portion is missing. In the table there are 43,000 or so clones, roughly 94% of which are singletons. Sequencing was performed on tumor tissue, taken after IRX-2 immunotherapy. The receptors here all came from a human donor with breast cancer.

The genes are TRBV19 and TRBJ2-3, with D maybe TRBD2 (6 bases). The CDR3 contains 14 residues. Germline V lookup: CDR1 LNHDA, CDR2 SQIVND (reference sequence). With 7 bases removed from V and 5 bases from J, the gap between germline ends came to 16 bases. CDR3 coding DNA: TGTGCCAGTACACGATCGGCGGGGCAAGATACGCAGTATTTT. It encodes CASTRSAGQDTQYF.

This chain connects TRBV30 to TRBJ2-1; 7 positions agree with TRBD2. The J segment lost 6 bases and the V segment lost 5 bases, leaving 7 bases of the junction unmatched. The CDR3 is made up of 13 amino acids. From germline, CDR1 is GTSNPN and CDR2 SVGIG (reference sequence). CDR3 bases: TGTGCCTGGTGGGAGGGCAGGGCCAATGAGCAGTTCTTC. Its protein is CAWWEGRANEQFF.

The V gene is TRBV11-2, the J gene TRBJ2-5; 12 bases line up with TRBD2. Per the germline V gene, CDR1 is SGHAT and CDR2 is FQNNGV. The CDR3 extends over 15 amino acids. Unmatched junction bases numbered 3, after V lost 5 bases and J lost 2 bases. The CDR3 DNA sequence: TGTGCCAGCAGCGAGCTAGCGGGAGGGCAAGAGACCCAGTACTTC. It specifies CASSELAGGQETQYF. Looking up the rest from reference TRBV11-2 and TRBJ2-5 gives the full variable domain: EAGVAQSPRYKIIEKRQSVAFWCNPISGHATLYWYQQILGQGPKLLIQFQNNGVVDDSQLPKDRFSAERLKGVDSTLKIQPAKLEDSAVYLCASSELAGGQETQYFGPGTRLLVL.

The chain links TRBV10-3 to TRBJ2-5; D gene unclear. Trimming took off 8 bases at V and 5 bases at J, with 12 bases between the two ends. The CDR3 contains 12 residues. Germline V gives CDR1 ENHRY, CDR2 SYGVKD. CDR3 coding DNA: TGTGCCATCTCGGGCTCTCGTGAGACCCAGTACTTC. This translates into CAISGSRETQYF.

The chain employs TRBV5-5 and TRBJ2-2, with 7 bases matching TRBD1. Germline V lookup: CDR1 SGHKS, CDR2 YYEKEE (reference sequence). CDR3 size: 16 residues. V gave up 5 bases and J gave up 6 bases; unmatched junction bases: 13. CDR3 amino acids: CASSRGQTGWAGELFF. The CDR3 nucleotides read TGTGCCAGCAGTCGAGGTCAGACAGGGTGGGCCGGGGAGCTGTTTTTT.

This clone appeared once. The rearrangement uses TRBV14 and TRBJ1-2, with D maybe TRBD1 (6 bases). This CDR3 is built from 14 residues. Between the trimmed V and J ends, which lost 0 bases and 4 bases, there was a span of 9 bases. Germline values: CDR1 SGHDN, CDR2 FVKESK. The CDR3 here is CASSQEWTAYGYTF. The CDR3, as DNA: TGTGCCAGCAGCCAAGAGTGGACAGCCTATGGCTACACCTTC. The variable domain in full, completed from reference TRBV14 and TRBJ1-2, reads EAGVTQFPSHSVIEKGQTVTLRCDPISGHDNLYWYRRVMGKEIKFLLHFVKESKQDESGMPNNRFLAERTGGTYSTLKVQPAELEDSGVYFCASSQEWTAYGYTFGSGTRLTVV.

V usage is TRBV9 and J usage is TRBJ1-2, with a possible D match to TRBD1 (6 bases). The CDR3 is 16 residues long. Between the trimmed V and J ends, which lost 3 bases and 7 bases, there was a span of 22 bases. CDR1 SGDLS and CDR2 YYNGEE come from the germline V gene. CDR3 sequence reads: CASSAGGHPGLSGYTF. The CDR3 bases are TGTGCCAGCAGCGCCGGGGGACACCCGGGGCTCTCTGGCTACACCTTC.

The V and J genes are TRBV6-5 and TRBJ2-3, with 8 bases fitting TRBD1. From germline, CDR1 is MNHEY and CDR2 SVGAGI. This CDR3 contains 14 residues. J was trimmed by 2 bases and V by 5 bases; bases with no gene match: 3. The CDR3 DNA sequence: TGTGCCAGCAGTAGACAGGGGTACACAGATACGCAGTATTTT. It encodes CASSRQGYTDTQYF.

The rearrangement links TRBV28 to TRBJ2-3; TRBD2 agrees at 13 bases. After removal of 2 bases from V and 4 bases from J, the junction contained 6 bases not matched to a gene. The CDR3 consists of 17 residues. From germline, CDR1 is MDHEN and CDR2 SYDVKM. The CDR3 is CASSLTSGRAGADTQYF. The CDR3 DNA reads as TGTGCCAGCAGTTTAACTAGCGGGAGGGCCGGGGCAGATACGCAGTATTTT.

The CDR3 region is CASSDHPGTGITDTQYF. CDR3 coding DNA: TGTGCCAGCAGCGACCATCCCGGGACAGGGATAACAGATACGCAGTATTTT. This sequence joins TRBV9 and TRBJ2-3; 9 bases map to TRBD1. Trimming at V came to 3 bases and at J to 3 bases, leaving 11 bases not matched to a gene. Germline V CDR1 and CDR2: SGDLS, YYNGEE. The CDR3 covers 17 residues.

The J gene is TRBJ1-2, the V gene TRBV9; a weak D match, TRBD1 (5 bases). CDR3 size: 14 residues. From germline, CDR1 is SGDLS and CDR2 YYNGEE. V lost 0 bases and J lost 5, with 11 bases in between. The DNA for the CDR3 is TGTGCCAGCAGCGTAGGGGGAGGGGTGTATGGCTACACCTTC. It is translated as CASSVGGGVYGYTF.

As to this clone: Distinct nucleotide sequences in the sample also encode this CDR3. This chain uses TRBV25-1 with TRBJ1-4, with TRBD1 identical over 7 bases. Germline CDR1 is MGHDK and CDR2 is SYGVNS. CDR3 length: 14 residues. V was pared by 5 bases and J by 8 bases, with 8 bases of the junction left unmatched. The CDR3 DNA follows: TGTGCCAGCAGTTCTTACAGGGGAAGGGAAAAACTGTTTTTT. This gives the protein CASSSYRGREKLFF. Full variable domain (missing parts from reference TRBV25-1 and TRBJ1-4): EADIYQTPRYLVIGTGKKITLECSQTMGHDKMYWYQQDPGMELHLIHYSYGVNSTEKGDLSSESTVSRIRTEHFPLTLESARPSHTSQYLCASSSYRGREKLFFGSGTQLSVL.

V is TRBV7-2 and J is TRBJ1-3; D not resolved. The CDR3 contains 15 residues. V was cut by 5 bases and J by 2 bases, with 13 bases left in between. From germline, CDR1 is SGHTA and CDR2 FQGNSA. The CDR3 region is CASSLQVTPGNTIYF. The CDR3 DNA is TGTGCCAGCAGCCTCCAGGTAACCCCTGGAAACACCATATATTTT.

The chain joins TRBV5-1 to TRBJ1-1; 7 positions match TRBD1. With 4 bases clipped from V and 5 bases from J, the junction kept 11 bases outside the gene matches. CDR3 length: 15 residues. Germline V gene data show CDR1 as SGHRS and CDR2 as YFSETQ. The CDR3 DNA is TGCGCCAGCAGCGCCCAACAGGGGTCGAGTACTGAAGCTTTCTTT. Its protein is CASSAQQGSSTEAFF.

The CDR3 nucleotides read TGCGCCAGCAGCTTGGATGGGGCTGGCGAGCAGTACTTC. Its translation: CASSLDGAGEQYF. This chain links TRBV5-1 with TRBJ2-7; TRBD1 might be the D (5 bases). This CDR3 spans 13 amino acids. Looked up from germline, CDR1 is SGHRS and CDR2 is YFSETQ. V was trimmed by 0 bases and J by 6 bases, leaving 10 bases between them.

The CDR3, as DNA: TGTGCCAGCAGTTTGGGACAGAGCTCCTATAATTCACCCCTCCACTTT. It is translated as CASSLGQSSYNSPLHF. The genes are TRBV28 and TRBJ1-6, with TRBD1 matching 7 bases. Looked up from germline, CDR1 is MDHEN and CDR2 is SYDVKM. CDR3 length: 16 amino acids. Trimming at V came to 3 bases and at J to 0 bases, leaving 2 bases not matched to a gene.

This rearrangement joins TRBV6-5 to TRBJ1-6, with D uncertain. The V end lost 3 bases, the J end lost 11 bases, and 11 bases lay between the germline ends. Germline V gene lookup returns CDR1 MNHEY and CDR2 SVGAGI. The CDR3 is made up of 13 amino acids. CDR3 coding DNA: TGTGCCAGCAGTTATGGGATGGCTGCACCCCTCCACTTT. Translating it yields CASSYGMAAPLHF.

This chain uses TRBV11-2 with TRBJ2-5; D possibly matches TRBD1 or TRBD2 (5 bases each). Deletions cut 5 bases from V and 1 base from J, with 17 bases between. The CDR3 has 16 amino acids. The germline V gene encodes CDR1 SGHAT and CDR2 FQNNGV. The CDR3 is CASSPGKSGGQETQYF. DNA for the CDR3: TGTGCCAGCAGCCCCGGGAAGAGTGGGGGCCAAGAGACCCAGTACTTC.

The chain has TRBV6-6 and TRBJ1-5; D unclear. Between the trimmed V and J ends, which lost 7 bases and 0 bases, there was a span of 13 bases. Germline-derived CDR1 and CDR2 are MNHNY and SVGAGI (reference sequence). The CDR3 has 15 amino acids. The chain's CDR3 is CASTPRVDSNQPQHF. The CDR3 coding sequence is TGTGCCAGCACTCCCCGGGTTGATAGCAATCAGCCCCAGCATTTT.

The chain couples TRBV2 to TRBJ2-3; tentatively, D is TRBD1 (6 bases). The CDR3 sequence is 15 residues long. Trimming took 2 bases from V and 5 from J, leaving 14 bases between them. Germline loops: CDR1 SNHLY, CDR2 FYNNEI. CDR3 nucleotides: TGTGCCAGCAGTGAACGGCCAGGGGAGAGAGATACGCAGTATTTT. It codes for CASSERPGERDTQYF. Using reference TRBV2 and TRBJ2-3 for the parts outside the CDR3, the full variable domain is EPEVTQTPSHQVTQMGQEVILRCVPISNHLYFYWYRQILGQKVEFLVSFYNNEISEKSEIFDDQFSVERPDGSNFTLKIRSTKLEDSAMYFCASSERPGERDTQYFGPGTRLTVL.

The DNA for the CDR3 is TGTGCCATCAGTGAGTCGAGCACAGGTAGCGTGTACGAGCAGTACTTC. This codes for CAISESSTGSVYEQYF. The chain uses TRBV10-3 and TRBJ2-7, with D possibly called TRBD1 or TRBD2 (5 bases each). The V end lost 0 bases, the J end lost 4 bases, and 16 bases lay between the germline ends. The CDR3 contains 16 residues. CDR1 is ENHRY, CDR2 SYGVKD, per germline.

The chain couples TRBV7-9 to TRBJ2-5, with no clear D. The CDR3 totals 14 residues. The V and J ends lost 5 bases and 5 bases respectively, with 15 bases between them. Germline assignment: CDR1 SEHNR and CDR2 FQNEAQ (reference sequence). The CDR3 is CASSPRTTTETQYF. CDR3 in DNA: TGTGCCAGCAGCCCGCGAACAACAACCGAGACCCAGTACTTC.

The J gene is TRBJ2-3, the V gene TRBV28; either TRBD1 or TRBD2 may supply D (5 bases each). Germline V CDR1 and CDR2: MDHEN, SYDVKM. This CDR3 region has 14 residues. Trimming took 4 bases from V and 2 from J, leaving 10 bases between them. The CDR3 loop is CASSSGTYTDTQYF. CDR3 nucleotides: TGTGCCAGCAGTTCAGGGACCTACACAGATACGCAGTATTTT.

The chain has TRBV6-1 and TRBJ2-2; D uncertain. This CDR3 has 15 residues. CDR1 is MNHNS, CDR2 SASEGT, per germline. Between the trimmed V and J ends, which lost 5 bases and 0 bases, there was a span of 10 bases. The CDR3 nucleotides read TGTGCCAGCAGTCTCCTAAAGCCGAACACCGGGGAGCTGTTTTTT. It encodes CASSLLKPNTGELFF.

The chain is built from TRBV5-1 and TRBJ2-1, with 13 bases identical to TRBD2. Per the germline V gene, CDR1 is SGHRS and CDR2 is YFSETQ. The CDR3 is 18 residues long. Losses at the gene ends were 3 bases for V and 2 bases for J; bases not matched to a gene: 8. CDR3 DNA: TGCGCCAGCAGCTACCGACTAGCGGGAGGACGGGCCTACAATGAGCAGTTCTTC. It specifies CASSYRLAGGRAYNEQFF.

The chain carries TRBV11-3 and TRBJ2-5, with TRBD2 as a possible D gene (6 bases). This CDR3 has 14 residues. V lost 5 bases and J 5 bases, leaving 15 bases between the germline ends. The germline V gene encodes CDR1 SGHNT and CDR2 YENEEA. The chain's CDR3 is CASSPDRERETQYF. Here the CDR3 DNA reads TGTGCCAGCAGCCCAGACCGGGAGCGGGAGACCCAGTACTTC.

The rearrangement links TRBV7-2 to TRBJ1-2; 7 bases line up with TRBD1. CDR1 is SGHTA and CDR2 is FQGNSA in the germline V gene. The CDR3 loop spans 13 amino acids. J lost 8 bases, V lost 5 bases, and 8 bases had no gene match. The CDR3 coding sequence is TGTGCCAGCAGCGTCGACAGGGACCAGGGCTACACCTTC. Translating gives CASSVDRDQGYTF.

CDR3 sequence (DNA): TGTGCCAGCAGGGAGGGGGGTTTGGGCACCGGGGAGCTGTTTTTT. This sequence encodes CASREGGLGTGELFF. This chain connects TRBV4-2 to TRBJ2-2; TRBD1 or TRBD2 may be the D gene (6 bases each). CDR1 and CDR2 (germline): LGHNA, YNFKEQ. CDR3 length equals 15 residues. V dropped 6 bases and J dropped 4 bases, with 15 bases sitting between them.

This rearrangement joins TRBV19 to TRBJ1-4; 8 bases align to TRBD1. The germline V gene has CDR1 LNHDA and CDR2 SQIVND (reference sequence). The CDR3 is made up of 14 amino acids. J was trimmed by 7 bases and V by 6 bases; bases with no gene match: 7. Here the CDR3 DNA reads TGTGCCAGTAGCGTACAGGGGGAAAGTGAAAAACTGTTTTTT. This gives the protein CASSVQGESEKLFF.

The rearrangement joins TRBV2 to TRBJ2-5; D tentatively reads TRBD1 or TRBD2 (6 bases each). Germline lookup yields CDR1 SNHLY and CDR2 FYNNEI. The CDR3 sequence is 16 residues long. V was trimmed by 9 bases and J by 4 bases, leaving 24 bases between them. DNA of the CDR3: TGTGCCAGTGGGGGGCGGGACACCCTTGAACTAGAGACCCAGTACTTC. It yields the protein CASGGRDTLELETQYF. Looking up the rest from reference TRBV2 and TRBJ2-5 gives the full variable domain: EPEVTQTPSHQVTQMGQEVILRCVPISNHLYFYWYRQILGQKVEFLVSFYNNEISEKSEIFDDQFSVERPDGSNFTLKIRSTKLEDSAMYFCASGGRDTLELETQYFGPGTRLLVL.

The gene calls are TRBV27 and TRBJ2-1, with TRBD2 matching 7 bases. V lost 5 bases to trimming and J lost 10 bases; unmatched junction nucleotides: 2. Germline-derived CDR1 and CDR2 are MNHEY and SMNVEV (reference sequence). This CDR3 has 11 residues. CDR3 residues: CASSRGREQFF. Here the CDR3 DNA reads TGTGCCAGCAGTCGCGGGAGAGAGCAGTTCTTC.

This rearrangement joins TRBV29-1 to TRBJ2-7, with D unclear. The germline V and J ends were trimmed by 1 base and 4 bases, with 8 bases remaining between them. The CDR3 totals 12 residues. Germline V gene data show CDR1 as SQVTM and CDR2 as ANQGSEA. CDR3 DNA sequence: TGCAGCGTTGAAGGGGTGGGTTACGAGCAGTACTTC. Translation gives CSVEGVGYEQYF.